Listed here are 30 T cell receptor beta chains from one sample, sequenced in a study of CXCR3-negative and CXCR3-positive naive CD8 T cells. Via 5' RACE with UMI labels, TRB cDNA libraries were prepared. TCRdb reanalyzed the 5' RACE reads and collapses them to one entry per CDR3 protein, without DNA. The listing contains some 85,000 distinct CDR3 sequences. Study observations and caveats: Naive cells positive for CXCR3 carried more hydrophobic TRB CDR3s than CXCR3-negative ones.

These receptors' targets are unknown. The material sequenced was naive CXCR3+ CD8+ T cells from blood. The subset: CD45RO-CCR7+CD27+CD95- naive CD8+ T cells expressing CXCR3 (TNR3+). The origin of the receptors is a human donor in good health. Some clones in this sample may be carry-over from other donors' samples.

V is TRBV3-1 and J is TRBJ2-1. The CDR3 totals 15 residues. The germline CDR1 and CDR2 sequences are LGHDT and YNNKEL (reference sequence). This CDR3 is CASRLGRSSYNEQFF.

The rearrangement joins TRBV12-3 or TRBV12-4 to TRBJ1-2; with no DNA, the TCRdb D assignment of TRBD1 cannot be verified. The CDR3 loop spans 14 amino acids. This chain's CDR3 is CASRPDRPDYGYTF.

The V call is TRBV4-2, the J call TRBJ2-7; TCRdb's assignment of TRBD2 cannot be checked, as there is no DNA. Germline V CDR1 and CDR2: LGHNA, YNFKEQ. The length of the CDR3 is 15 residues. The CDR3 region is CASSQDRREGQEQYF.

CDR3 amino acids: CASSGDRGFVETQYF. The chain links TRBV7-6 to TRBJ2-5; TCRdb's D call of TRBD1 is untestable without DNA. CDR3 size: 15 residues. Germline V CDR1 and CDR2: SGHVS, FNYEAQ.

The chain links TRBV7-8 to TRBJ2-3; TCRdb returns TRBD2, unconfirmable since there is no DNA. CDR3 size: 13 residues. Per germline, CDR1 SGHVS and CDR2 FQNEAQ. The CDR3 protein is CASSFNSGDTQYF.

The V gene is TRBV12-3 or TRBV12-4, the J gene TRBJ2-1; TCRdb outputs TRBD1, but without DNA this stays unchecked. The CDR3 covers 13 residues. The CDR3 sequence is CASIEQEDNEQFF.

V is TRBV6-2 or TRBV6-3 and J is TRBJ2-5; as DNA is missing, the TRBD2 call by TCRdb cannot be tested. Looked up from germline, CDR1 is MNHEY and CDR2 is SVGEGT. The CDR3 totals 15 residues. Here the CDR3 reads CASSLEREDQETQYF.

The rearrangement joins TRBV20-1 to TRBJ2-7; TCRdb returns TRBD1, unconfirmable since there is no DNA. The CDR3 loop spans 12 amino acids. Germline assignment: CDR1 DFQATT and CDR2 SNEGSKA (reference sequence). The CDR3 loop reads CSARGGGIEQYF.

The rearrangement uses TRBV6-5 and TRBJ1-1. The CDR3 has 13 amino acids. Germline V gene data show CDR1 as MNHEY and CDR2 as SVGAGI. The CDR3 sequence: CASGGDGLTEAFF.

The gene calls are TRBV7-9 and TRBJ2-5. The length of the CDR3 is 14 residues. Germline V lookup: CDR1 SEHNR, CDR2 FQNEAQ (reference sequence). CDR3 region: CASSPPGDQETQYF. The full variable domain, completed using reference TRBV7-9 and TRBJ2-5, is DTGVSQNPRHKITKRGQNVTFRCDPISEHNRLYWYRQTLGQGPEFLTYFQNEAQLEKSRLLSDRFSAERPKGSFSTLEIQRTEQGDSAMYLCASSPPGDQETQYFGPGTRLLVL.

The chain combines TRBV1 with TRBJ1-6. TRBV1 has pseudogene status. The CDR3 covers 13 residues. The CDR3 region is CTEEGRAISPLHF.

The V call is TRBV30, the J call TRBJ2-7; TCRdb calls TRBD1, which cannot be checked without DNA. Germline CDR1 reads GTSNPN; CDR2 reads SVGIG (reference sequence). The CDR3 runs to 12 residues. The CDR3 sequence is CAWKGQGDEQYF.

V gene TRBV29-1 combines with J gene TRBJ2-7; the TCRdb D gene call, TRBD1, has no DNA to confirm it. The germline V gene has CDR1 SQVTM and CDR2 ANQGSEA. CDR3 length: 11 residues. The CDR3 here is CSGGGSYEQYF.

The chain links TRBV6-2 or TRBV6-3 to TRBJ2-1; no DNA is available, so the TRBD2 call from TCRdb remains unchecked. The CDR3 consists of 16 residues. CDR1 is MNHEY and CDR2 is SVGEGT in the germline V gene. CDR3 region: CASSPGTSGGDNEQFF.

The chain is built from TRBV9 and TRBJ2-1. Germline V lookup: CDR1 SGDLS, CDR2 YYNGEE. This CDR3 has 17 amino acids. The CDR3 here is CASSVDRRTSSYNEQFF.

The chain couples TRBV6-1 to TRBJ1-1. The germline V gene encodes CDR1 MNHNS and CDR2 SASEGT. This CDR3 is built from 15 residues. Here the CDR3 reads CASSEEMGPNTEAFF.

The J gene is TRBJ2-3, the V gene TRBV7-9; the D call from TCRdb, TRBD2, cannot be confirmed without DNA. The CDR3 totals 14 residues. Germline V gene data show CDR1 as SEHNR and CDR2 as FQNEAQ (reference sequence). The CDR3 is CASGPTRGTDTQYF.

CDR3 loop: CASSIRDSSYNEQFF. This chain joins TRBV7-9 and TRBJ2-1; lacking DNA, the TRBD2 call made by TCRdb goes unchecked. Germline V CDR1 and CDR2: SEHNR, FQNEAQ (reference sequence). This CDR3 is built from 15 residues.

This chain joins TRBV2 and TRBJ2-3; TCRdb's D call, TRBD2, is unchecked because there is no DNA. Germline V gene sequence: CDR1 SNHLY, CDR2 FYNNEI. The CDR3 is 16 residues long. CDR3 protein: CASRFRESPSTDTQYF.

The chain employs TRBV4-3 and TRBJ2-2. The germline V gene encodes CDR1 LGHNA and CDR2 YSLEER. CDR3 size: 17 residues. The CDR3: CASSQDMASSWTGELFF.

The V gene is TRBV6-2 or TRBV6-3, the J gene TRBJ2-1; TCRdb calls TRBD2, which cannot be checked without DNA. Germline assignment: CDR1 MNHEY and CDR2 SVGEGT. The CDR3 totals 17 residues. The CDR3 sequence is CASSYSRPPSPYNEQFF.

The chain is built from TRBV7-3 and TRBJ1-6; checking the TCRdb D call of TRBD1 is not possible without DNA. CDR1 and CDR2 (germline): SGHTA, FQGTGA. The CDR3 runs to 15 residues. The CDR3 is CASSATGGAGSPLHF.

The chain joins TRBV28 to TRBJ2-7. In germline, CDR1 is MDHEN, CDR2 SYDVKM. The CDR3 loop spans 11 amino acids. CDR3 residues: CATVVNYEQYF.

The chain couples TRBV29-1 to TRBJ2-7. Germline assignment: CDR1 SQVTM and CDR2 ANQGSEA. The CDR3 is 12 residues long. The CDR3 region is CSVAGIAYEQYF.

The chain has TRBV28 and TRBJ2-2. The CDR3 covers 14 residues. The germline V gene has CDR1 MDHEN and CDR2 SYDVKM. CDR3 loop: CASTYLTNTGELFF.

V is TRBV6-6 and J is TRBJ2-4; TCRdb returns TRBD1, unconfirmable since there is no DNA. Per germline, CDR1 MNHNY and CDR2 SVGAGI (reference sequence). The CDR3 extends over 11 amino acids. The CDR3 spells CASSYSGQQYF.

The V call is TRBV15, the J call TRBJ2-4; the D call from TCRdb, TRBD1, cannot be confirmed without DNA. Germline assignment: CDR1 LNHNV and CDR2 YYDKDF (reference sequence). There are 16 residues in the CDR3. This CDR3 is CATSRAARGAKNIQYF.

The CDR3 protein is CASSQEPGRGETQYF. The rearrangement joins TRBV4-1 to TRBJ2-5; TCRdb selects TRBD1, and the lack of DNA leaves this call unchecked. This CDR3 contains 15 residues. CDR1 is MGHRA, CDR2 YSYEKL, per germline.

This rearrangement joins TRBV28 to TRBJ2-7; lacking DNA, the TRBD1 call made by TCRdb goes unchecked. CDR3 size: 12 residues. Germline V gene lookup returns CDR1 MDHEN and CDR2 SYDVKM. CDR3 residues: CASSQGSYEQYF.

The J gene is TRBJ2-1, the V gene TRBV6-2 or TRBV6-3; TCRdb selects TRBD2, and the lack of DNA leaves this call unchecked. The CDR3 runs to 15 residues. Germline values: CDR1 MNHEY, CDR2 SVGEGT. CDR3 sequence: CASSLAGGLNNEQFF.